The TCR beta chain described here comes from a study of T cell repertoires in cytomegalovirus infection. Study information: Based on public TCR beta signatures, there were indications of CMV infection and of a matching HLA type.

The CDR3 consists of 16 residues. Germline-derived CDR1 and CDR2 are MGHRA and YSYEKL. Deletions cut 1 base from V and 5 bases from J, with 17 bases between. In TCRdb, the reads were re-called with MiXCR into one record per CDR3 protein. The table has fewer than 250,000 distinct CDR3 sequences, roughly 23% seen once. Findings and limits, study-wide: What dominated the ex vivo response were HLA-C-restricted CMV-specific TCR beta clonotypes. CMV carriers having the relevant HLA were flagged by cumulative public TCR beta family frequency.

About this clonotype: The antigen is undetermined.

The V gene is TRBV4-1, the J gene TRBJ1-1; D uncertain. The origin of this receptor is a human donor in good health (CMV status not recorded). Some clones in this sample may be carry-over from other donors' samples. The sample consisted of CD8+ T cells from PBMCs. The CDR3 loop is CASSQAPGGGLTEAFF. In nucleotides, the CDR3 is TGCGCCAGCAGCCAAGCTCCTGGCGGAGGGTTAACTGAAGCTTTCTTT.